Sequencing of this T cell receptor beta chain was carried out in a study of Tregs in tolerant kidney transplant recipients. Study-wide background: Recipients received nonmyeloablative bone marrow transplants from related graft donors, with transient mixed chimerism.

CD4+CD25+CD127- Tregs, CD4+CD25- non-Tregs, CD4 and CD8 cells were sorted. In regard to this clone: Antigen unknown. The junction shows a germline mismatch at one end, possibly a read error.

Assay: immunoSEQ multiplex PCR; the TCRdb copy retains only in-frame clones and omits some. The top ten clones hold 0.34% of a sample with about 110,000 clones, around 90% of them seen once. Overall study findings and caveats: In tolerant patients, donor-specific Tregs outgrew total Tregs, suggesting antigen-driven expansion.

The receptor comes from a human donor who received a combined kidney and bone marrow transplant. The source was CD4+ T cells from blood, collected before the transplant.

The DNA of the CDR3 is TGTGCCAGCAGGTTGGCCCCCTCGGGGGCCAACGTCCTGACTTTC. Amino acid sequence: CASRLAPSGANVLTF. The gene calls are TRBV5-6 and TRBJ2-6; unclear D gene. The CDR3 covers 15 residues. Germline values: CDR1 SGHDT, CDR2 YYEEEE.